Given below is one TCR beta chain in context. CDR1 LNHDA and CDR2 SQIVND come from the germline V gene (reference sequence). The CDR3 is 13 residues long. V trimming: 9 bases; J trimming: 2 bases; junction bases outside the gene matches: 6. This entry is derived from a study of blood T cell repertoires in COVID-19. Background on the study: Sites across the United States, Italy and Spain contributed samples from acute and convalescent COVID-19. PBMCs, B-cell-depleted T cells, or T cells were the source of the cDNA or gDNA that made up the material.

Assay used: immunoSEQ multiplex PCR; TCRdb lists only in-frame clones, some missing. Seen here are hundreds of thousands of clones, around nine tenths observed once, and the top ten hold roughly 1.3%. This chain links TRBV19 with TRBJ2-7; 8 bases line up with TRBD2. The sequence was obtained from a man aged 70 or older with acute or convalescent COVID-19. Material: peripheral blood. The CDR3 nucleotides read TGTGCCAGCAGAAAAGCGGGAGCCTACGAGCAGTACTTC. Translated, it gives CASRKAGAYEQYF.